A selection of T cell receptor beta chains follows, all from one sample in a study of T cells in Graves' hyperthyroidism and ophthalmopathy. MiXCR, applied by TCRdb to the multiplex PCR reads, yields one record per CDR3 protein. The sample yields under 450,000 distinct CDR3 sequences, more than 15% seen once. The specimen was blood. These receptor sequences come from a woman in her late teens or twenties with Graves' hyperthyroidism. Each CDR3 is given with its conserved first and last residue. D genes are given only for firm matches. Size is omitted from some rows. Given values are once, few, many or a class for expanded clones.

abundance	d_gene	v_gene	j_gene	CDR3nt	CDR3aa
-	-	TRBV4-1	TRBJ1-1	TGCGCCAGCAAGTGGGGTGAAGTCGGACGGGCGGACACTGAAGCTTTCTTT	CASKWGEVGRADTEAFF
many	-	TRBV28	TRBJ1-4	TGTGCCAGCACCCCTTCCCACTCAACTAATGAAAAACTGTTTTTT	CASTPSHSTNEKLFF
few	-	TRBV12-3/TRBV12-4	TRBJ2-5	TGTGCCAGCAGCATAGAAGAGACCCAGTACTTC	CASSIEETQYF
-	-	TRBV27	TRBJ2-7	TGTGCCAGCAGGGCGCTTTGGGACTCACCCTACGAGCAGTACTTC	CASRALWDSPYEQYF
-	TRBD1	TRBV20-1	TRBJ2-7	TGCAGTGCTAGAGACGGGGCAGGGGGCTCCTACGAGCAGTACTTC	CSARDGAGGSYEQYF
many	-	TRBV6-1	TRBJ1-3	TGTGCCAGCAGTTGGGACGCTGGCTCTGGAAACACCATATATTTT	CASSWDAGSGNTIYF
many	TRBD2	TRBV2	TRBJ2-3	TGTGCCAGCAGGGTGGGACTAGCGGTTTCAGATACGCAGTATTTT	CASRVGLAVSDTQYF
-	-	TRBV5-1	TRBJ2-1	TGCGCCAGCAGCCCTCGGGCGGGCCCTTACAATGAGCAGTTCTTC	CASSPRAGPYNEQFF
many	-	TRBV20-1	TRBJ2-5	TGCAGTGCTAGAGATGAGCTTGTCGAGACCCAGTACTTC	CSARDELVETQYF
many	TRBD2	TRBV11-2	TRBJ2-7	TGTGCCAGCAGCTTCCTAGCGGGGGGGGACTACGAGCAGTACTTC	CASSFLAGGDYEQYF
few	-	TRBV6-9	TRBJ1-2	TGTGCCAGCAGTTACGTGAGCACTCCTAACTATGGCTACACCTTC	CASSYVSTPNYGYTF
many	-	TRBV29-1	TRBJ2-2	TGCAGCGTGGTTCCGGGACACAACACCGGGGAGCTGTTTTTT	CSVVPGHNTGELFF
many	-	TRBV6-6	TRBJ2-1	TGTGCCAGCAGTTACGGGGGGATTTTGTACAATGAGCAGTTCTTC	CASSYGGILYNEQFF
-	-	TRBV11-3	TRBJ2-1	TGTGCCAGCAGCGTTAGTCGCCTAGCGCGATACAATGAGCAGTTCTTC	CASSVSRLARYNEQFF
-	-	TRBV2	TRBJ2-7	TGTGCCAGCAGTGAAGAAGAGGGGGGGCTGTACGAGCAGTACTTC	CASSEEEGGLYEQYF